The clone carrying this TCR beta chain was recorded at least ten times. Its antigen is still unknown. Unique molecular identifiers were used in preparing the TCRbeta library. Each CDR3 protein is one row after TCRdb ran MiXCR on the PCR reads. The table includes about 300,000 distinct CDR3 sequences, around 7.1% detected once. This sample stems from a study of T-cell reconstitution after alpha-beta-depleted transplantation in children. Study-wide findings and caveats: Fresh T-cell production supplied most of the T-cell counts and diversity seen one year after transplant. Reportedly, roughly two months post-transplant, alpha-beta T cells arose from several hundred expanded graft clones. The origin of high day-60 TCRbeta diversity in some patients lay in surviving recipient T cells and thymic progenitors.

Germline values: CDR1 SGDLS, CDR2 YYNGEE. J lost 2 bases, V lost 4 bases, and 5 bases had no gene match. CDR3 length: 14 amino acids. This sequence originates from a female patient between 2 and 10 years old who had a stem cell transplant for Fanconi anemia, so the T cells may come from the graft donor. Here the sequenced sample was peripheral blood, taken 360 days after TCRalphabeta/CD19-depleted stem cell transplant. J is TRBJ2-5 and V is TRBV9; 7 positions match TRBD1. CDR3 sequence reads: CASSTRQGQETQYF. The CDR3 bases are TGTGCCAGCAGCACCCGACAGGGACAAGAGACCCAGTACTTC.